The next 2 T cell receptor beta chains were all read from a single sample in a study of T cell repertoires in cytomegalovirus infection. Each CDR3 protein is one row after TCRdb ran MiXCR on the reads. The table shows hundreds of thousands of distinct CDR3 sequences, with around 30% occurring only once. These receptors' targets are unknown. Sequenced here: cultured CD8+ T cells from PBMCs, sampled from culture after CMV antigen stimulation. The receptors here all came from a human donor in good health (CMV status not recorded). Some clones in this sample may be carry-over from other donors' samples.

This CDR3 is CASSQGGHNEQYV. The CDR3 DNA reads as TGTGCCAGCAGTCAGGGGGGGCACAACGAGCAGTACGTC. The genes are TRBV12-3 or TRBV12-4 and TRBJ2-7, with D tentatively TRBD1 or TRBD2 (7 bases each). The germline V and J ends were trimmed by 5 bases and 5 bases, with 13 bases remaining between them. The CDR3 runs 13 residues.

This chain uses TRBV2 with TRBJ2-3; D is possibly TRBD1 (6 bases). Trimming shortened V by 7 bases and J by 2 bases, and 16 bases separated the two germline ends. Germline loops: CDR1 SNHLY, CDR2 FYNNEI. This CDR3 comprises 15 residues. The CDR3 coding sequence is TGTGCCAGCACCCTACACAGGGCGTCCACAGATACGCAGTATTTT. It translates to CASTLHRASTDTQYF.